The next 26 T cell receptor beta chains were all read from a single sample in a study of read filtering for tumor transcriptome and immune sequencing. From around 0.4 ug of RNA, a library with molecular barcoded alpha/delta and beta/gamma adaptors was made. TCRdb reprocessed the reads via MiXCR and lists one record per CDR3 protein. This table holds about 38,000 distinct CDR3 sequences, 12% to 15% found once. Sequenced: a population of CD138-negative cells sorted from bone marrow. These receptor sequences come from a donor at least 40 years old with multiple myeloma.

In this sample, this clonotype turned up many times. V usage is TRBV7-8 and J usage is TRBJ1-1; D ambiguous. Between the trimmed V and J ends, which lost 3 bases and 2 bases, there was a span of 4 bases. CDR1 is SGHVS, CDR2 FQNEAQ, per germline. The CDR3 length is 12 residues. CDR3 nucleotide sequence: TGTGCCAGCAGCTTTTCAAACACTGAAGCTTTCTTT. It encodes CASSFSNTEAFF.

This clonotype was seen ten or more times. The genes are TRBV9 and TRBJ2-1; D is perhaps TRBD1 or TRBD2 (5 bases each). V lost 3 bases and J 5 bases, leaving 15 bases between the germline ends. This CDR3 region has 15 residues. Germline V gene sequence: CDR1 SGDLS, CDR2 YYNGEE. This CDR3 reads CASSASPGTHNEQFF. CDR3 in DNA: TGTGCCAGCAGCGCGAGTCCCGGGACCCACAATGAGCAGTTCTTC.

Ten or more counts support this clonotype. The chain couples TRBV5-1 to TRBJ1-4, with a tentative D call TRBD1 (6 bases). Germline lookup yields CDR1 SGHRS and CDR2 YFSETQ. Trimming took 2 bases from V and 0 from J, leaving 14 bases between them. The CDR3 sequence is 17 residues long. CDR3 DNA: TGCGCCAGCAGCTTCGATGCAGGGGCAACAACTAATGAAAAACTGTTTTTT. This gives the protein CASSFDAGATTNEKLFF.

The chain couples TRBV10-3 to TRBJ1-1; 8 bases are shared with TRBD1. V gave up 4 bases and J gave up 8 bases; unmatched junction bases: 12. The germline V gene has CDR1 ENHRY and CDR2 SYGVKD. The CDR3 extends over 15 amino acids. CDR3 protein: CAISAATGGFKEAFF. As DNA, the CDR3 is TGTGCCATCAGTGCCGCAACAGGGGGGTTTAAAGAAGCTTTCTTT.

The rearrangement joins TRBV5-4 to TRBJ1-1; D is undetermined. The CDR3 spans 12 residues. V lost 5 bases and J lost 5, with 10 bases in between. CDR1 and CDR2 (germline): SGHNT, YYREEE (reference sequence). CDR3 residues: CASREQHTEAFF. The CDR3 nucleotides read TGTGCCAGCAGGGAGCAGCATACTGAAGCTTTCTTT.

This clonotype was counted ten times or more. The chain recombines TRBV29-1 with TRBJ1-2, with 12 bases that match TRBD1. Germline CDR1 and CDR2: SQVTM and ANQGSEA. Trimming took 7 bases from V and 3 from J; bases not matched to a gene: 3. This CDR3 spans 13 amino acids. CDR3 coding DNA: TGCAGCGCCGGGACAGGGGGCGACTATGGCTACACCTTC. Its protein is CSAGTGGDYGYTF.

A word on this clonotype: Since a much larger clone is just one base distant, this may be a read error. The chain joins TRBV6-2 or TRBV6-3 to TRBJ2-7, with 7 bases matching TRBD1. Per germline, CDR1 MNHEY and CDR2 SVGEGT. With V trimmed by 6 bases and J by 3 bases, 5 bases remained unmatched. The CDR3 contains 13 residues. CDR3 nucleotides: TGTGCCAGCAGACCCACAGGGGACTACGAGCAGTACTTC. It is translated as CASRPTGDYEQYF.

This clonotype appeared many times. V and J are TRBV6-2 or TRBV6-3 and TRBJ2-3; D gene unclear. The CDR3 length is 12 residues. CDR1 is MNHEY and CDR2 is SVGEGT in the germline V gene. V was clipped by 4 bases and J by 5 bases, with 7 bases between them. As DNA, the CDR3 is TGTGCCAGCAGTTGGTACCGAGATACGCAGTATTTT. Its protein is CASSWYRDTQYF.

This clonotype was counted at least ten times. The J gene is TRBJ1-1, the V gene TRBV12-3 or TRBV12-4; D is uncertain. V lost 9 bases to trimming and J lost 4 bases, with 15 bases between them. The CDR3 extends over 13 amino acids. CDR3 sequence reads: CASTLTRGTEAFF. The CDR3 DNA is TGTGCCAGTACCCTTACCCGGGGCACTGAAGCTTTCTTT.

This clonotype was seen at least ten times. The chain uses TRBV9 and TRBJ2-1; 11 bases line up with TRBD2. This CDR3 contains 19 residues. V shed 4 bases, J shed 1 base, and the junction held 13 bases outside the gene matches. Germline V gene data show CDR1 as SGDLS and CDR2 as YYNGEE. CDR3 in amino acids: CASSPGRASGGLSYNEQFF. DNA for the CDR3: TGTGCCAGCAGCCCAGGCAGGGCTAGCGGGGGGCTGTCCTACAATGAGCAGTTCTTC.

This clonotype has ten or more counts. The V call is TRBV4-3, the J call TRBJ1-4; D unclear. V lost 1 base, J lost 2 bases, and 20 bases lay in between. This CDR3 has 19 amino acids. Per germline, CDR1 LGHNA and CDR2 YSLEER. The CDR3 loop reads CASSQAAATPGITNEKLFF. CDR3 coding DNA: TGCGCCAGCAGCCAAGCAGCCGCTACTCCGGGGATCACTAATGAAAAACTGTTTTTT.

Ten or more counts support this clonotype. The rearrangement links TRBV5-1 to TRBJ1-6; D call uncertain. CDR1 and CDR2 from the germline V gene are SGHRS and YFSETQ. This CDR3 has 15 amino acids. V was clipped by 0 bases and J by 11 bases, with 15 bases between them. CDR3 nucleotides: TGCGCCAGCAGCTTGGACTCCACGAGGACGACACCCCTCCACTTT. Translated, it gives CASSLDSTRTTPLHF.

This clonotype was seen repeatedly, ten times or more. The junction differs from germline at one of its ends, possibly a read error. The chain's CDR3 is CASSPIPQAENTEVFF. The CDR3 DNA is TGCGCCAGCAGCCCTATTCCCCAGGCGGAGAACACTGAAGTTTTCTTT. The chain uses TRBV5-1 and TRBJ1-1; D is uncertain. CDR1 is SGHRS and CDR2 is YFSETQ in the germline V gene. The CDR3 length is 16 residues. Together with reference TRBV5-1 and TRBJ1-1, the CDR3 gives the full variable domain: KAGVTQTPRYLIKTRGQQVTLSCSPISGHRSVSWYQQTPGQGLQFLFEYFSETQRNKGNFPGRFSGRQFSNSRSEMNVSTLELGDSALYLCASSPIPQAENTEVFFGQGTRLTVV.

This clonotype was found many times. This chain links TRBV7-2 with TRBJ2-3, with 8 bases matching TRBD2. V shed 0 bases, J shed 5 bases, and the junction held 4 bases outside the gene matches. The CDR3 sequence is 15 residues long. The germline V gene has CDR1 SGHTA and CDR2 FQGNSA. The CDR3: CASSLALREGDTQYF. The CDR3 DNA sequence: TGTGCCAGCAGCTTAGCTTTACGGGAGGGAGATACGCAGTATTTT.

Comment on this clonotype: This likely came from a read error, as a far larger clone is one base away. The CDR3 nucleotides read TGTGCCAGCAGTTCCAGCAGCGGGCGGCGCACAGATACGCAGTGTTTT. It encodes CASSSSSGRRTDTQCF. The rearrangement joins TRBV12-3 or TRBV12-4 to TRBJ2-3, with D maybe TRBD2 (6 bases). The CDR3 is 16 amino acids.

In the case of this clonotype: A junction end diverges from the germline sequence, so it may reflect a read error. This chain uses TRBV19 with TRBJ1-1; weak D call: TRBD1 (5 bases). This CDR3 is 14 amino acids long. CDR1 is LNHDA, CDR2 SQIVND, per germline (reference sequence). CDR3 loop: CASIFRVGYTEDFF. The DNA for the CDR3 is TGTGCCAGTATATTCAGGGTTGGTTACACTGAAGATTTCTTT.

This clonotype was seen more than once but under ten times. A much larger clone differs by one base, so this may be a read error. This sequence joins TRBV2 and TRBJ2-7; D remains ambiguous. CDR1 is SNHLY, CDR2 FYNNEI, per germline. There are 10 residues in the CDR3. The CDR3 bases are TGTGCCGCAGGTGGCTACGAGCGGTACTTC. This encodes CAAGGYERYF.

This clonotype was seen ten or more times. J is TRBJ1-1 and V is TRBV12-3 or TRBV12-4; perhaps TRBD1 as D (5 bases). V was clipped by 6 bases and J by 4 bases, with 24 bases between them. The CDR3 is 17 residues long. In DNA, the CDR3 is TGTGCCAGCAGGGGACGAGGTAATGCAGGGAAGGGCACTGAAGCTTTCTTT. Encoded protein: CASRGRGNAGKGTEAFF.

This clonotype was found many times. The chain recombines TRBV6-2 or TRBV6-3 with TRBJ1-2; no reliable D call. In germline, CDR1 is MNHEY, CDR2 SVGEGT. The V end lost 7 bases, the J end lost 7 bases, and 19 bases lay between the germline ends. CDR3 length: 14 amino acids. DNA of the CDR3: TGTGCCAGCACATCATCTTTCGGGGTCCGTGGCTACACCTTC. It is translated as CASTSSFGVRGYTF.

As for this clonotype: A single base is all that separates this from a far larger clone, so a read error is likely. The chain uses TRBV6-1 and TRBJ1-1; tentatively, D is TRBD1 (6 bases). CDR1 and CDR2 (germline): MNHNS, SASEGT. The CDR3 has 13 residues. The CDR3 DNA reads TGTGCCAGCATCAAAGGGGGGTCCACTGGAGCTTTCTTT. It specifies CASIKGGSTGAFF.

Turning to this clonotype: A much larger clone differs by one base, so this may be a read error. This sequence joins TRBV4-1 and TRBJ1-1, with a weak D call TRBD1 (6 bases). This CDR3 comprises 15 residues. Germline assignment: CDR1 MGHRA and CDR2 YSYEKL. Trimming took off 2 bases at V and 1 base at J, with 11 bases between the two ends. The CDR3 DNA sequence: TGCGCCAGCAGCCAACCGGGACAAAGGAACACTGAAGCTTTCTTT. Amino acid sequence: CASSQPGQRNTEAFF.

This clonotype appeared many times. Here the CDR3 reads CASSHGLGEAFF. The CDR3 region has the DNA TGTGCCAGCAGCCACGGGTTGGGGGAAGCTTTCTTT. The chain joins TRBV14 to TRBJ1-1; D call uncertain. CDR3 length: 12 amino acids. V lost 3 bases and J lost 8, with 10 bases in between. Germline CDR1 reads SGHDN; CDR2 reads FVKESK.

This clonotype was recorded at least ten times. CDR3 region: CASSGLMGLNTEAFF. Written as DNA, the CDR3 is TGTGCCAGCAGTGGACTCATGGGGCTAAACACTGAAGCTTTCTTT. The genes are TRBV6-1 and TRBJ1-1; TRBD1 might be the D (5 bases). Germline CDR1 and CDR2: MNHNS and SASEGT. The CDR3 is made up of 15 amino acids. V gave up 4 bases and J gave up 2 bases, with 14 bases separating them.

At least ten counts were recorded for this clonotype. The chain uses TRBV7-8 and TRBJ2-7; TRBD1 is a possible D gene (5 bases). The CDR3 is 13 residues long. The V end lost 5 bases, the J end lost 3 bases, and 11 bases lay between the germline ends. CDR1 is SGHVS and CDR2 is FQNEAQ in the germline V gene. CDR3 sequence reads: CASSTGQGYEQYF. The CDR3 DNA reads as TGTGCCAGCAGCACCGGGCAGGGCTACGAGCAGTACTTC.

This clonotype turned up a few times. The missing conserved phenylalanine or tryptophan at the end of this CDR3 makes a read error likely. The J gene is TRBJ2-1, the V gene TRBV7-9; TRBD2 is a possible D gene (5 bases). The length of the CDR3 is 16 residues. From germline, CDR1 is SEHNR and CDR2 FQNEAQ (reference sequence). CDR3 DNA: TGTGCCAGCGGCTTAGAAAGGGAAGGGAGCTACAATGAGCAGTTCCTC. Its protein product is CASGLEREGSYNEQFL.

The sample holds many counts of this clonotype. The chain uses TRBV10-2 and TRBJ1-5; D remains ambiguous. The CDR3 runs to 13 residues. The germline V gene has CDR1 WSHSY and CDR2 SAAADI. V lost 7 bases to trimming and J lost 0 bases, with 7 bases between them. CDR3 region: CASTGYSNQPQHF. The CDR3 bases are TGCGCCAGCACTGGATATAGCAATCAGCCCCAGCATTTT.